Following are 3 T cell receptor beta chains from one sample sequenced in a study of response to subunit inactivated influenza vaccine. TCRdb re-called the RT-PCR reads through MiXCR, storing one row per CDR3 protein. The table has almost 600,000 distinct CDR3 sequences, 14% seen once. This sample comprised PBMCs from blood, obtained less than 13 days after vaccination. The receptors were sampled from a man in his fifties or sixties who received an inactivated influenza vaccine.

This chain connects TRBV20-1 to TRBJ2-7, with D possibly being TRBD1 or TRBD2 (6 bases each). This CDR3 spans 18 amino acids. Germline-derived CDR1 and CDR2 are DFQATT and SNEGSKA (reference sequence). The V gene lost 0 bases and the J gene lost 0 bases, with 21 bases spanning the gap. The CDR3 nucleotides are TGCAGTGCTAGAGATCGTACCTTAACAGGGAGGCACTCCTACGAGCAGTACTTC. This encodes CSARDRTLTGRHSYEQYF.

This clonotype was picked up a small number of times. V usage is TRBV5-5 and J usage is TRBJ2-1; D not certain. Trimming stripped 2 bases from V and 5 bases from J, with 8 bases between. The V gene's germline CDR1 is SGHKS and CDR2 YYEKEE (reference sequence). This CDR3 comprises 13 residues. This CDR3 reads CASSLRRDNEQFF. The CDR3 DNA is TGTGCCAGCAGCTTACGACGGGACAATGAGCAGTTCTTC.

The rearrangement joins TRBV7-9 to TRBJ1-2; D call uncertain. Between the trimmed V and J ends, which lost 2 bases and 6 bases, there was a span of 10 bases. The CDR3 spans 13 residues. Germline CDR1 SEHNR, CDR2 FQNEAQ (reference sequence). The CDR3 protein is CASSLPGRDGYTF. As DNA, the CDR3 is TGTGCCAGCAGCTTACCTGGACGGGATGGCTACACCTTC.